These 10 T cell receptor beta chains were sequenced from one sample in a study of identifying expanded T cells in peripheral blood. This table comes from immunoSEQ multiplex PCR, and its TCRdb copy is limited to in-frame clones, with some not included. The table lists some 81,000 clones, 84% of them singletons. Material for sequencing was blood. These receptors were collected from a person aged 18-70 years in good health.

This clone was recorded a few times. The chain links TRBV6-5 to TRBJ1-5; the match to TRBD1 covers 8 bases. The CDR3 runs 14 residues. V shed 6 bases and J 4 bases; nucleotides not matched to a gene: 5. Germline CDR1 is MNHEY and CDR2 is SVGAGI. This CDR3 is CASSPRGRNQPQHF. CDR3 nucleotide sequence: TGTGCCAGCAGCCCCAGGGGGCGTAATCAGCCCCAGCATTTT.

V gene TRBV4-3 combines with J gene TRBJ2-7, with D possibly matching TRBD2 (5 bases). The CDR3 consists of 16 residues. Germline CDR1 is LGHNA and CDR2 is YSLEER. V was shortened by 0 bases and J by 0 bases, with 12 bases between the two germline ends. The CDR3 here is CASSQEPEAVSYEQYF. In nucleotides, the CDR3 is TGCGCCAGCAGCCAAGAGCCAGAAGCGGTCTCCTACGAGCAGTACTTC.

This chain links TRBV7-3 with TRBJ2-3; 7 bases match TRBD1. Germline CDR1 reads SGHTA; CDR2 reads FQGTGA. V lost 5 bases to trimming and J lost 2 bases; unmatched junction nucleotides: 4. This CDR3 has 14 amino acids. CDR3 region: CASSPGQHTDTQYF. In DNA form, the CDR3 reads TGTGCCAGCAGCCCGGGACAGCACACAGATACGCAGTATTTT.

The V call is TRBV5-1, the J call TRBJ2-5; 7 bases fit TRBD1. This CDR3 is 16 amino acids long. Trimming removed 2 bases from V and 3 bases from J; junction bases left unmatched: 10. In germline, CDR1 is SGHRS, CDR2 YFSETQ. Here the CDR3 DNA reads TGCGCCAGCAGCTTTGGGGGATCCGGGACAGAAGAGACCCAGTACTTC. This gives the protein CASSFGGSGTEETQYF.

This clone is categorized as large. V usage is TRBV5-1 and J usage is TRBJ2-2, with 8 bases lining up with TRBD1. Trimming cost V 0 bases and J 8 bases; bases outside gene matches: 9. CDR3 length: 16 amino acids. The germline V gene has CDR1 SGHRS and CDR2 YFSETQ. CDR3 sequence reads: CASSLAGGPSWGELFF. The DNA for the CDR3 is TGCGCCAGCAGCTTGGCAGGGGGCCCCAGCTGGGGGGAGCTGTTTTTT.

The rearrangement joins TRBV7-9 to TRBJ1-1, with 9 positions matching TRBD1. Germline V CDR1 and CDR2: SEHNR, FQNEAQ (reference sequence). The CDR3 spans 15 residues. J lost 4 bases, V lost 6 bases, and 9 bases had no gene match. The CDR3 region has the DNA TGTGCCAGCAGATGGGACAGGGCTGGGGGCACTGAAGCTTTCTTT. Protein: CASRWDRAGGTEAFF.

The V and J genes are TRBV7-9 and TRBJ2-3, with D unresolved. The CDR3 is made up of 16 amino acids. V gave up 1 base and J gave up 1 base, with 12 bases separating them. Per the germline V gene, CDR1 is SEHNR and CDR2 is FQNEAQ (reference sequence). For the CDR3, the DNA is TGTGCCAGCAGCTTAGGGGTAGGAGCAGGCACAGATACGCAGTATTTT. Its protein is CASSLGVGAGTDTQYF.

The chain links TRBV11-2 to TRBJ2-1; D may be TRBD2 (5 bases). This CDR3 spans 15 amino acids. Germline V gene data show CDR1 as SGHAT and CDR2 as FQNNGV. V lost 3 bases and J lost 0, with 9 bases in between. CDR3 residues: CASSFGGGSYNEQFF. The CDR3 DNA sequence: TGTGCCAGCAGCTTCGGCGGAGGCTCCTACAATGAGCAGTTCTTC.

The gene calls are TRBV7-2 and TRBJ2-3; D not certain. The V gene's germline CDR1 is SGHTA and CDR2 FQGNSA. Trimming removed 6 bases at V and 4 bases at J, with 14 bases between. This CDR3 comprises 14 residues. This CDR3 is CASSPTDFSDTQYF. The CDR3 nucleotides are TGTGCCAGCAGTCCCACCGATTTTTCAGATACGCAGTATTTT.

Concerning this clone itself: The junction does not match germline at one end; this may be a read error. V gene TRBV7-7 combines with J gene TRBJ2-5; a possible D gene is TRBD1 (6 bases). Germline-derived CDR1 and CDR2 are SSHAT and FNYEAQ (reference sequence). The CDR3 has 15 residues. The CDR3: CASSPGTQYQETQYF. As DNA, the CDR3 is TGTGCTAGCAGCCCAGGGACACAGTACCAAGAGACCCAGTACTTC.